This is a list of T cell receptor beta chains from one sample in a study of Japanese encephalitis immunity and Zika vaccine responses. TCRdb reanalysed the 5' RACE reads using MiXCR and keeps one entry per CDR3 protein. The table includes 1,500 to 2,000 distinct CDR3 sequences, about 6.5% detected once. The sample here was antigen-activated CD4+ T cells from blood, cultured, taken during a Zika inactivated vaccine study. The receptors here all came from an adult woman who received an inactivated Zika virus vaccine. The CDR3 runs from the conserved cysteine through the conserved F or W. The D gene is left open where the match is weak. Clone sizes are given selectively: once, few, many, or a class where the clone is expanded.

j_gene,len,abundance,v_gene,d_gene,CDR3aa,CDR3nt
TRBJ2-1,12,few,TRBV9,.,CASSVRYNEQFF,TGTGCCAGCAGCGTAAGGTACAATGAGCAGTTCTTC
TRBJ2-1,14,.,TRBV28,TRBD2,CASSPPGGFDEQFF,TGTGCCAGCAGCCCTCCGGGGGGATTCGATGAGCAGTTCTTC
TRBJ1-2,11,.,TRBV28,.,CASSLDGGYTF,TGTGCCAGCAGTTTGGATGGGGGCTACACCTTC
TRBJ2-1,18,many,TRBV27,TRBD2,CASSFRPLAVSSYNEQFF,TGTGCCAGCAGTTTCCGCCCACTAGCGGTGAGCTCCTACAATGAGCAGTTCTTC
TRBJ2-7,14,medium-sized,TRBV18,TRBD1,CASSPGTGYYEQYF,TGTGCCAGCTCCCCCGGGACAGGCTACTACGAGCAGTACTTC
TRBJ1-6,15,many,TRBV6-2/TRBV6-3,.,CASSYFEGLRSPLHF,TGTGCCAGCAGTTACTTCGAGGGTTTGCGTTCACCCCTCCACTTT
TRBJ2-1,18,medium-sized,TRBV4-1,.,CASSQDTERRVSHNEQFF,TGCGCCAGCAGCCAAGATACGGAGCGGAGGGTCTCCCACAATGAGCAGTTCTTC
TRBJ1-4,13,.,TRBV18,.,CASSPGEGEKLFF,TGTGCCAGCTCACCGGGGGAAGGGGAAAAACTGTTTTTT
TRBJ1-2,15,few,TRBV9,.,CASSVGPGRNYGYTF,TGTGCCAGCAGCGTAGGGCCGGGGCGAAACTATGGCTACACCTTC
TRBJ1-2,11,.,TRBV7-9,.,CASTVNYGYTF,TGTGCCAGTACAGTAAACTATGGCTACACCTTC
TRBJ1-2,15,many,TRBV5-1,.,CATSSIQGGDTGYTF,TGCGCCACCAGCAGCATACAAGGTGGGGATACTGGCTACACCTTC
TRBJ1-5,12,medium-sized,TRBV12-3/TRBV12-4,.,CASSFLNQPQHF,TGTGCCAGCAGTTTTCTCAATCAGCCCCAGCATTTT
TRBJ2-1,16,medium-sized,TRBV29-1,.,CSVVSSGRVKLNEQFF,TGCAGCGTTGTTTCCTCCGGCAGGGTAAAATTAAATGAGCAGTTCTTC
TRBJ1-4,15,.,TRBV27,.,CASSQNGKSNEKLFF,TGTGCCAGCAGCCAGAACGGTAAATCGAATGAAAAACTGTTTTTT
TRBJ1-1,14,many,TRBV5-1,.,CASSPAGAGTEAFF,TGCGCCAGCAGCCCCGCAGGGGCGGGCACTGAAGCTTTCTTT
TRBJ1-1,15,medium-sized,TRBV19,TRBD1,CASSTPTGLNTEAFF,TGTGCCAGTAGTACCCCGACAGGGTTGAACACTGAAGCTTTCTTT
TRBJ1-1,9,few,TRBV29-1,.,CSADTEAFF,TGCAGCGCCGACACTGAAGCTTTCTTT
TRBJ1-1,14,few,TRBV27,.,CASSPQTGTLEAFF,TGTGCCAGCAGTCCACAAACCGGGACACTGGAAGCTTTCTTT
TRBJ2-3,16,medium-sized,TRBV4-3,TRBD1,CASSQDPGTGADTQYF,TGCGCCAGCAGCCAAGATCCCGGGACAGGGGCAGATACGCAGTATTTT
TRBJ2-1,15,.,TRBV6-1,.,CANTPVGVWYNEQFF,TGTGCCAACACCCCGGTGGGGGTTTGGTACAATGAGCAGTTCTTC
TRBJ2-3,17,medium-sized,TRBV4-3,TRBD2,CASSQVTSGGAMNTQYF,TGCGCCAGCAGCCAAGTGACTAGCGGGGGGGCGATGAATACGCAGTATTTT
TRBJ2-7,14,medium-sized,TRBV6-2/TRBV6-3,.,CASSYSGASYEQYF,TGTGCCAGCAGTTACTCGGGTGCCTCCTACGAGCAGTACTTC